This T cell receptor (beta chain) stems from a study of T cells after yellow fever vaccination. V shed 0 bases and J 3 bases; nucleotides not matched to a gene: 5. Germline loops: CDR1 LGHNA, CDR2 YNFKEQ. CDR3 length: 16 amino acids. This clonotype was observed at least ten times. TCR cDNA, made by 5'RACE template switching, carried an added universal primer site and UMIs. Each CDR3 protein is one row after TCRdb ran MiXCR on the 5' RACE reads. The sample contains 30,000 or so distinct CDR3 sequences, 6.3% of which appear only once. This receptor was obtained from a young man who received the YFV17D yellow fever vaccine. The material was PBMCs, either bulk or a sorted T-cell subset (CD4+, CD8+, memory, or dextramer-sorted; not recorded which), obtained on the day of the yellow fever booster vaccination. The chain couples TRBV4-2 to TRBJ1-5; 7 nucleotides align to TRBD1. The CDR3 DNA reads TGTGCCAGCAGCCAAGAACCTGACAGGGACAATCAGCCCCAGCATTTT. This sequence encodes CASSQEPDRDNQPQHF.